Here is one T cell receptor beta chain with its context. This record belongs to a study of blood T cell repertoires in COVID-19. Study overall: Donors in the United States, Italy and Spain gave samples during acute or convalescent COVID-19. From T cells, B-cell-depleted T cells, or PBMCs came the material, which was cDNA or gDNA.

As originally analysed: For nucleated cells, counts were estimated from reference gene primer amplification. Sequencing was performed with immunoSEQ multiplex PCR; in TCRdb, only in-frame clones are kept and a portion is missing. V, J and clone size reflect that table, while D and trimming were determined from the DNA. This sample has 150,000 to 200,000 clones; around four fifths occur once, and the top ten carry around 10%. This CDR3 contains 13 residues. V dropped 6 bases and J dropped 8 bases, with 13 bases sitting between them. The germline gives CDR1 SNHLY, CDR2 FYNNEI. This TCR came from an elderly woman with active or convalescent COVID-19. The specimen sequenced was peripheral blood. The rearrangement joins TRBV2 to TRBJ1-4, with D possibly TRBD1 on 6 matching bases. This chain's CDR3 is CASRSRTAEKLFF. Written as DNA, the CDR3 is TGTGCCAGCAGATCTCGGACAGCCGAAAAACTGTTTTTT.